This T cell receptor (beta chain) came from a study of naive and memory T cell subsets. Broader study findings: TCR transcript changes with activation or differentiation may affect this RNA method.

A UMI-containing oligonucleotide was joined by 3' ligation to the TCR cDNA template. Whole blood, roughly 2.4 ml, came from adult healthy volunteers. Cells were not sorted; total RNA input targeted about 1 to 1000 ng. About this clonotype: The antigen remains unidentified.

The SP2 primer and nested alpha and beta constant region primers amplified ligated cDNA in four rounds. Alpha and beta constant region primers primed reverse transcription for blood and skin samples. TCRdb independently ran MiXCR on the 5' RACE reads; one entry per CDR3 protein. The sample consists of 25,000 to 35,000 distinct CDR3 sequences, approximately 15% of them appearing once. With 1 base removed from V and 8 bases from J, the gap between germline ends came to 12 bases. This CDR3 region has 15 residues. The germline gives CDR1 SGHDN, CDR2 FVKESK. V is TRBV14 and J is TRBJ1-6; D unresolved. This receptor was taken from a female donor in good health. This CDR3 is CASSQGGFAYSPLHF. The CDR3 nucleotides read TGTGCCAGCAGCCAAGGCGGGTTCGCTTATTCACCCCTCCACTTT.